A single sample gave rise to the 14 T cell receptor beta chains below, sequenced in a study of persistence of HIV-infected CD4 T cells. The immunoSEQ assay was version 4, run in survey mode. Profiling relied on immunoSEQ multiplex PCR, and the TCRdb table lists in-frame clones only, not all of them. The sample has 23,000 or so clones, approximately 74% seen once; the top ten hold around 1.8%. These receptors are not linked to any known antigen. The stimulus was an HIV-1 Gag 15-mer peptide pool, around 1.1 ug/peptide/mL. Responding CD4+ T cells were sorted by upregulation of both CD40 ligand and CD69. The material sequenced was CD4+ T cells sorted from PBMCs after 18-hour stimulation, taken from a patient who received antiretroviral therapy. The receptors stem from an adult man with HIV who was CMV-seropositive.

This clone has more than one count but fewer than ten. The chain couples TRBV19 to TRBJ2-1, with D tentatively TRBD1 or TRBD2 (5 bases each). Between the trimmed V and J ends, which lost 5 bases and 2 bases, there was a span of 13 bases. The CDR3 is 15 residues long. Looked up from germline, CDR1 is LNHDA and CDR2 is SQIVND (reference sequence). CDR3 protein: CASSLRDHPYNEQFF. CDR3 in DNA: TGTGCCAGTAGTCTCCGGGACCACCCCTACAATGAGCAGTTCTTC.

This rearrangement joins TRBV19 to TRBJ2-3; possible D gene TRBD1, 6 bases. Germline CDR1 is LNHDA and CDR2 is SQIVND (reference sequence). The CDR3 runs to 15 residues. The V end lost 7 bases, the J end lost 3 bases, and 17 bases lay between the germline ends. CDR3: CASTTGYVGTDTQYF. Written as DNA, the CDR3 is TGTGCCAGTACCACAGGGTATGTGGGGACAGATACGCAGTATTTT.

CDR3 loop: CASSLSGGASVEQFF. CDR3 nucleotides: TGTGCCAGCAGCTTAAGCGGGGGGGCGTCCGTTGAGCAGTTCTTC. The chain carries TRBV7-3 and TRBJ2-1; 9 bases map to TRBD2. Losses at the gene ends were 1 base for V and 9 bases for J; bases not matched to a gene: 7. CDR3 length: 15 amino acids. Germline V gene sequence: CDR1 SGHTA, CDR2 FQGTGA.

This clone was seen more than once but under ten times. This chain links TRBV3-1 (or the pseudogene TRBV3-2) with TRBJ2-1; D is possibly TRBD1 (5 bases). The CDR3 has 17 amino acids. Trimming took off 1 base at V and 6 bases at J, with 19 bases between the two ends. From germline, CDR1 is LGHDT and CDR2 YNNKEL (reference sequence). In DNA form, the CDR3 reads TGTGCCAGCAGCCAAGCCTCGACAGCCAAACCTACCAATGAGCAGTTCTTC. As protein: CASSQASTAKPTNEQFF.

The chain combines TRBV21-1 with TRBJ1-2. TRBV21-1 constitutes a pseudogene. The CDR3 is 14 amino acids. CDR3 coding DNA: TGTGCCAGCAGCAAAGCTGGGGGGGCGCATGGCTACACCTTC. This translates into CASSKAGGAHGYTF.

The V gene is TRBV14, the J gene TRBJ2-7; perhaps TRBD2 as D (6 bases). V lost 4 bases and J lost 4, with 17 bases in between. The length of the CDR3 is 15 residues. Germline V CDR1 and CDR2: SGHDN, FVKESK. The CDR3 protein is CASSPAAPGRYEQYF. The CDR3 bases are TGTGCCAGCAGCCCGGCGGCGCCAGGGAGGTACGAGCAGTACTTC.

The V and J genes are TRBV12-3 or TRBV12-4 and TRBJ2-5, with a tentative D call TRBD2 (5 bases). The V end was cut by 6 bases, the J end by 5 bases, with 13 bases between. The CDR3 sequence is 13 residues long. In DNA, the CDR3 is TGTGCCAGCAGCACCAACCGAGGGGAGACCCAGTACTTC. It encodes CASSTNRGETQYF.

By share, this clone counts as medium-sized. Other DNA sequences in the sample encode the same CDR3. This sequence joins TRBV7-9 and TRBJ1-2; TRBD1 might be the D (5 bases). V shed 1 base and J shed 4 bases, with 7 bases lying between them. This CDR3 comprises 13 residues. The V gene's germline CDR1 is SEHNR and CDR2 FQNEAQ (reference sequence). The CDR3 sequence: CASSLGRVYGYTF. The CDR3 DNA reads as TGTGCCAGCAGCTTAGGCAGGGTCTATGGCTACACCTTC. The variable domain in full, with the rest retrieved from reference TRBV7-9 and TRBJ1-2, is DTGVSQNPRHKITKRGQNVTFRCDPISEHNRLYWYRQTLGQGPEFLTYFQNEAQLEKSRLLSDRFSAERPKGSFSTLEIQRTEQGDSAMYLCASSLGRVYGYTFGSGTRLTVV.

The chain joins TRBV21-1 to TRBJ1-5; the table's D call of TRBD1 was not tested on the DNA. TRBV21-1 is assigned pseudogene status. This CDR3 contains 14 residues. CDR3: CASSKGDRGGPQHF. The CDR3 DNA reads TGTGCCAGCAGCAAGGGGGACAGGGGTGGGCCCCAGCATTTT.

The chain employs TRBV19 and TRBJ2-3; D might be TRBD2 (6 bases). V lost 3 bases to trimming and J lost 2 bases, with 15 bases between them. Germline V lookup: CDR1 LNHDA, CDR2 SQIVND (reference sequence). The CDR3 totals 16 residues. In DNA, the CDR3 is TGTGCCAGTAGTATCGGCGGGGTGGGGCACACAGATACGCAGTATTTT. Translated, it gives CASSIGGVGHTDTQYF.

This chain connects TRBV29-1 to TRBJ2-2, with D possibly being TRBD2 (5 bases). The CDR3 has 14 residues. Trimming cost V 7 bases and J 6 bases, with 18 bases left between them. Germline V gene sequence: CDR1 SQVTM, CDR2 ANQGSEA. CDR3 amino acids: CSANRPGSAGELFF. In nucleotides, the CDR3 is TGCAGCGCGAACCGGCCGGGAAGCGCCGGGGAGCTGTTTTTT.

The V call is TRBV10-3, the J call TRBJ1-2; 7 bases match TRBD1. The CDR3 runs 14 residues. V shed 3 bases and J 7 bases; nucleotides not matched to a gene: 8. Germline V CDR1 and CDR2: ENHRY, SYGVKD. The CDR3 is CAISDPYRQGGYTF. CDR3 nucleotides: TGTGCCATCAGTGACCCGTACCGACAGGGTGGCTACACCTTC.

The chain couples TRBV6-2 or TRBV6-3 to TRBJ2-1, with D tentatively TRBD2 (5 bases). Per germline, CDR1 MNHEY and CDR2 SVGEGT. There are 17 residues in the CDR3. V was clipped by 0 bases and J by 7 bases, with 19 bases between them. The CDR3 here is CASSYSYGVRVGNEQFF. Here the CDR3 DNA reads TGTGCCAGCAGTTACTCATATGGGGTGAGGGTAGGGAATGAGCAGTTCTTC.

The CDR3: CASSISERVGYTF. As DNA, the CDR3 is TGTGCCAGTAGTATATCAGAGAGGGTTGGCTACACCTTC. This chain links TRBV19 with TRBJ1-2; D ambiguous. CDR1 is LNHDA, CDR2 SQIVND, per germline (reference sequence). There are 13 residues in the CDR3. Between the trimmed V and J ends, which lost 2 bases and 7 bases, there was a span of 11 bases.